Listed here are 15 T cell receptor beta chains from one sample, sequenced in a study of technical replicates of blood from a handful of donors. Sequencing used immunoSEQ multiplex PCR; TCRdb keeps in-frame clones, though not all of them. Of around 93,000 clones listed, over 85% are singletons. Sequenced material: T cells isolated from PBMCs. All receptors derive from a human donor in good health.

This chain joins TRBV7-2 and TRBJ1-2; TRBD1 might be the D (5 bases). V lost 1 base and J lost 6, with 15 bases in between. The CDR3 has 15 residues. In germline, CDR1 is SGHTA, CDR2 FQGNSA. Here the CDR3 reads CASSLGGGGVDGYTF. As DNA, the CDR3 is TGTGCCAGCAGCTTAGGGGGGGGAGGGGTAGATGGCTACACCTTC.

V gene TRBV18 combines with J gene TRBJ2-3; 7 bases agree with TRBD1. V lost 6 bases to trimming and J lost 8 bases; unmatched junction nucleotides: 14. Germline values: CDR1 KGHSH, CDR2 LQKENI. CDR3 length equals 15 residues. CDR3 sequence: CASSSGTEVPFTQYF. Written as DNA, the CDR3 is TGTGCCAGCTCGTCCGGGACAGAGGTGCCCTTTACGCAGTATTTT.

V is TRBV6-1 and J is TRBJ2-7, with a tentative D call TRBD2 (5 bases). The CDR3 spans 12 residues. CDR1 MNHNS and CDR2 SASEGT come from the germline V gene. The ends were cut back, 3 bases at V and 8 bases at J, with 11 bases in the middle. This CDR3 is CASSDGVNKQYF. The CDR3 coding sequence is TGTGCCAGCAGTGACGGGGTTAACAAGCAGTACTTC.

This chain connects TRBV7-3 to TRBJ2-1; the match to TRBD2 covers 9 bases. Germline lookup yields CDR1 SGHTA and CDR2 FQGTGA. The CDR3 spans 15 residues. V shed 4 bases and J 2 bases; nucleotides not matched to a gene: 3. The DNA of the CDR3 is TGTGCCAGCAGCTCGGGACTAGCCACCTACAATGAGCAGTTCTTC. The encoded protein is CASSSGLATYNEQFF.

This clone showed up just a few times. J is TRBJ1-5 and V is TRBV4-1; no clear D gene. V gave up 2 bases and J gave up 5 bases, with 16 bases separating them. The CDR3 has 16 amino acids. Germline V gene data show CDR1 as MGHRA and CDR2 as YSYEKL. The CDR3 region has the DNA TGCGCCAGCAGCCAACAGGTCCCCTTCGACCATCAGCCCCAGCATTTT. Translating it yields CASSQQVPFDHQPQHF.

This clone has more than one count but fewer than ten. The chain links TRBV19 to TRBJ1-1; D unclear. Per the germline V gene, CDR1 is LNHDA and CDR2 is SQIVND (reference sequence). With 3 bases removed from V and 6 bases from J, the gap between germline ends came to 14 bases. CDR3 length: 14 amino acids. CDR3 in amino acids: CASSIGQVTSEAFF. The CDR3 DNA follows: TGTGCCAGTAGTATTGGGCAGGTGACCTCTGAAGCTTTCTTT. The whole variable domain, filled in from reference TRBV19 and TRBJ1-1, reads DGGITQSPKYLFRKEGQNVTLSCEQNLNHDAMYWYRQDPGQGLRLIYYSQIVNDFQKGDIAEGYSVSREKKESFPLTVTSAQKNPTAFYLCASSIGQVTSEAFFGQGTRLTVV.

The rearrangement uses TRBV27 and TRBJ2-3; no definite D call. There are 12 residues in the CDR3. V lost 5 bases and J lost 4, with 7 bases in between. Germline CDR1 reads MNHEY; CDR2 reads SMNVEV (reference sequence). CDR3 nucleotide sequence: TGTGCCAGCAGTAGCTATGCAGATACGCAGTATTTT. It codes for CASSSYADTQYF.

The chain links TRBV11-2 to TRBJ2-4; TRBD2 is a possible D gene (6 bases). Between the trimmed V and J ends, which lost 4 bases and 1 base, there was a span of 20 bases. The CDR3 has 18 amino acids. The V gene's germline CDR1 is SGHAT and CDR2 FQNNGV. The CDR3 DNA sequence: TGTGCCAGCAGCTCCATAAAGTTCGGGGGTCGGGCCAAAAACATTCAGTACTTC. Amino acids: CASSSIKFGGRAKNIQYF. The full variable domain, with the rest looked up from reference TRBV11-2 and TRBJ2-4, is EAGVAQSPRYKIIEKRQSVAFWCNPISGHATLYWYQQILGQGPKLLIQFQNNGVVDDSQLPKDRFSAERLKGVDSTLKIQPAKLEDSAVYLCASSSIKFGGRAKNIQYFGAGTRLSVL.

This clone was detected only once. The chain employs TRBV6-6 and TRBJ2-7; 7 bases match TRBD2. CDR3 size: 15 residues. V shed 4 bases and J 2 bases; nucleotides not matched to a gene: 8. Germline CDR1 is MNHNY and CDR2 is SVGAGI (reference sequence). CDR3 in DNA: TGTGCCAGCAGTTTATCTAGCGGTCTGGCCTACGAGCAGTACTTC. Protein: CASSLSSGLAYEQYF.

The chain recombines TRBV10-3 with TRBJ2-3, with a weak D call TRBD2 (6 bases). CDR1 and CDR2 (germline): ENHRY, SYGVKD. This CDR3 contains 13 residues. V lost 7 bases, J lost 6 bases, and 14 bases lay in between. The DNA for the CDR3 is TGTGCCATCAACCCCCAGGAGGGGGATACGCAGTATTTT. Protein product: CAINPQEGDTQYF.

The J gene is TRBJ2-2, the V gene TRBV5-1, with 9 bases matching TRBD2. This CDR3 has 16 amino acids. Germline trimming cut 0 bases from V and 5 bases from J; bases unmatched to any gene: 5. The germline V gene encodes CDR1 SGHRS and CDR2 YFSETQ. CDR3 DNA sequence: TGCGCCAGCAGCTTGGGCCTAGCGGGACGGACCGGGGAGCTGTTTTTT. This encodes CASSLGLAGRTGELFF. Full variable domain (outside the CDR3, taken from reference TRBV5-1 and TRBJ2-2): KAGVTQTPRYLIKTRGQQVTLSCSPISGHRSVSWYQQTPGQGLQFLFEYFSETQRNKGNFPGRFSGRQFSNSRSEMNVSTLELGDSALYLCASSLGLAGRTGELFFGEGSRLTVL.

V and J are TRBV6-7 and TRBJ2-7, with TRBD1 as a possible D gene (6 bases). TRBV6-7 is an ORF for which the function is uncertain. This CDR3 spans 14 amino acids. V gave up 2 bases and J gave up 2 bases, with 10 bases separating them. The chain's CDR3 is CASSYRTETYEQYF. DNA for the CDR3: TGTGCCAGCAGTTACCGGACAGAAACCTACGAGCAGTACTTC.

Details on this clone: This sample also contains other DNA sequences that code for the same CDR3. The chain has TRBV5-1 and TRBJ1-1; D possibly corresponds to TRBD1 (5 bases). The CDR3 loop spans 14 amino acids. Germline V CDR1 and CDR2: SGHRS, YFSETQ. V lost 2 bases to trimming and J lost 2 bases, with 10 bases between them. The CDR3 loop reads CASSFGGVNTEAFF. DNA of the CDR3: TGCGCCAGCAGCTTCGGGGGGGTCAACACTGAAGCTTTCTTT.

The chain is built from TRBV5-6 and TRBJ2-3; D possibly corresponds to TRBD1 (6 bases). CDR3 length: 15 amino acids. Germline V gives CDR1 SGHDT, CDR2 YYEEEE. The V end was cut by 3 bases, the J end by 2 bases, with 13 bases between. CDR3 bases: TGTGCCAGCAGCTCAGCAGGGGCCCCCACAGATACGCAGTATTTT. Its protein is CASSSAGAPTDTQYF.

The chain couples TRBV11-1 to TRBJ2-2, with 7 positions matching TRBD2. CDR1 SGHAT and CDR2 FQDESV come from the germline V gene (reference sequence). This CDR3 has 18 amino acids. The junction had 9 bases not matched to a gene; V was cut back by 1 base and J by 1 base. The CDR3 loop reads CASSLDPRLAENTGELFF. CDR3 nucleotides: TGTGCCAGCAGCTTAGATCCCCGGCTAGCGGAGAACACCGGGGAGCTGTTTTTT.